The 10 T cell receptor beta chains given below trace back to one sample, sequenced in a study of blood T cell repertoires in COVID-19. Measured with immunoSEQ multiplex PCR; TCRdb has only the in-frame clones, and not every one. The sample consists of about 350,000 clones, approximately 84% of them appearing once. The material sequenced was PBMCs or T cells enriched from blood (not recorded which). Receptor source: a woman aged 30 to 39 who had recovered from COVID-19.

This clone was found once. This chain links TRBV19 with TRBJ2-7; tentative D call: TRBD1 (6 bases). The V and J ends lost 5 bases and 0 bases respectively, with 11 bases between them. Germline CDR1 reads LNHDA; CDR2 reads SQIVND (reference sequence). The CDR3 is 14 amino acids. CDR3 sequence: CASSYRQDSYEQYF. CDR3 nucleotides: TGTGCCAGTAGTTACAGACAGGACTCCTACGAGCAGTACTTC.

This clone was counted once. This chain uses TRBV6-2 or TRBV6-3 with TRBJ2-7; a weak D match, TRBD1 (6 bases). Germline CDR1 is MNHEY and CDR2 is SVGEGT. This CDR3 has 13 amino acids. Deletions cut 0 bases from V and 7 bases from J, with 10 bases between. CDR3: CASSYSGQGEQYF. The CDR3 DNA follows: TGTGCCAGCAGTTACTCTGGCCAGGGGGAGCAGTACTTC.

This clone occurred once. The chain combines TRBV3-1 (or the pseudogene TRBV3-2) with TRBJ2-5; tentatively, D is TRBD1 (5 bases). CDR3 length equals 17 residues. Germline V gene sequence: CDR1 LGHDT, CDR2 YNNKEL (reference sequence). V was shortened by 3 bases and J by 3 bases, with 20 bases between the two germline ends. The CDR3 coding sequence is TGTGCCAGCAGCCACCACAAGGGGTTACCCACTAAAGAGACCCAGTACTTC. This encodes CASSHHKGLPTKETQYF.

This clone was seen more than once but under ten times. The chain uses TRBV6-5 and TRBJ2-2; the D gene is possibly TRBD1 (6 bases). The germline CDR1 and CDR2 sequences are MNHEY and SVGAGI. V lost 7 bases to trimming and J lost 3 bases, with 9 bases between them. The CDR3 length is 13 residues. The CDR3 sequence: CASTHRDTGELFF. In DNA, the CDR3 is TGTGCCAGCACCCACAGGGACACCGGGGAGCTGTTTTTT.

The chain carries TRBV7-9 and TRBJ1-5; D perhaps matches TRBD1 (6 bases). CDR1 is SEHNR and CDR2 is FQNEAQ in the germline V gene (reference sequence). The CDR3 length is 14 residues. The germline V and J ends were trimmed by 5 bases and 6 bases, with 14 bases remaining between them. The CDR3 spells CASSPIRGGQPQHF. CDR3 bases: TGTGCCAGCAGCCCAATCAGGGGTGGTCAGCCCCAGCATTTT.

The V gene is TRBV5-6, the J gene TRBJ1-3, with D tentatively TRBD1 (6 bases). Germline V gene lookup returns CDR1 SGHDT and CDR2 YYEEEE. V gave up 3 bases and J gave up 4 bases, with 11 bases separating them. This CDR3 comprises 14 residues. The CDR3 region has the DNA TGTGCCAGCAGCTCCACAGGGCCCGGAAACACCATATATTTT. Translation gives CASSSTGPGNTIYF.

The sample holds one count of this clone. J is TRBJ1-5 and V is TRBV5-5, with 10 positions matching TRBD1. CDR1 SGHKS and CDR2 YYEKEE come from the germline V gene (reference sequence). The CDR3 sequence is 14 residues long. With 4 bases clipped from V and 5 bases from J, the junction kept 3 bases outside the gene matches. CDR3 sequence reads: CASSRGQGHQPQHF. The CDR3 nucleotides read TGTGCCAGCAGCAGGGGACAGGGGCATCAGCCCCAGCATTTT.

This clone was counted a few times. The genes are TRBV12-3 or TRBV12-4 and TRBJ1-1, with unresolved D. This CDR3 comprises 13 residues. V was cut by 6 bases and J by 3 bases, with 11 bases left in between. The CDR3 nucleotides read TGTGCCAGCAGACAAGGACTTTACACTGAAGCTTTCTTT. Residues: CASRQGLYTEAFF.

The V call is TRBV19, the J call TRBJ1-2; D unresolved. This CDR3 region has 15 residues. The germline CDR1 and CDR2 sequences are LNHDA and SQIVND (reference sequence). V was shortened by 3 bases and J by 2 bases, with 13 bases between the two germline ends. The CDR3 coding sequence is TGTGCCAGTAGTATTCAGTGGGCGCAGAACTATGGCTACACCTTC. This encodes CASSIQWAQNYGYTF.

The J gene is TRBJ1-4, the V gene TRBV7-2; maybe TRBD1 (5 bases). Germline lookup yields CDR1 SGHTA and CDR2 FQGNSA. With 5 bases removed from V and 8 bases from J, the gap between germline ends came to 12 bases. This CDR3 comprises 13 residues. The chain's CDR3 is CASSPPGEEKLFF. CDR3 sequence (DNA): TGTGCCAGCAGCCCTCCGGGGGAGGAAAAACTGTTTTTT. The full variable domain, completed using reference TRBV7-2 and TRBJ1-4, is GAGVSQSPSNKVTEKGKDVELRCDPISGHTALYWYRQSLGQGLEFLIYFQGNSAPDKSGLPSDRFSAERTGGSVSTLTIQRTQQEDSAVYLCASSPPGEEKLFFGSGTQLSVL.